Listed here are 25 T cell receptor beta chains from one sample, sequenced in a study of blood T cells in healthy people across ages (dated by TCRdb to the mid-2010s). Libraries were made using 5' RACE. TCRdb names Illumina HiSeq 2500 as the instrument used. A second PCR of roughly 6 to 11 cycles was run with a J-beta primer mix and a sample-barcoded 5' primer. TCRdb reworked the public reads: Q25 trimming with fastp, MiXCR clone assembly, productive beta chains retained. CDR3 protein duplicates are merged, each entry listing the most common genes and DNA. The sample has 710,000 or so distinct CDR3 sequences on record, about 20% of them singletons. Under 25% of the sample comes from the top ten. Source material: blood. Every receptor here comes from a man between 65 and 85 years old in good health.

This chain uses TRBV4-1 with TRBJ2-4; no reliable D call. CDR3 length equals 16 residues. Trimming left V 0 bases short and J 8 bases short, with 17 bases between. Germline CDR1 is MGHRA and CDR2 is YSYEKL. The CDR3 DNA reads as TGCGCCAGCAGCCAAGATTCGTATGTGGGGATTGACATTCAGTACTTC. Its protein is CASSQDSYVGIDIQYF.

J is TRBJ2-1 and V is TRBV16; unclear D gene. The V end lost 6 bases, the J end lost 3 bases, and 6 bases lay between the germline ends. Germline loops: CDR1 KGHSY, CDR2 FQNENV. The CDR3 loop spans 12 amino acids. The CDR3 sequence is CASRHNYNEQFF. The CDR3 nucleotides are TGTGCCAGCAGGCACAACTACAATGAGCAGTTCTTC.

This rearrangement joins TRBV28 to TRBJ1-2, with 9 bases aligning to TRBD1. Germline assignment: CDR1 MDHEN and CDR2 SYDVKM. This CDR3 is built from 16 residues. The junction had 13 bases not matched to a gene; V was cut back by 6 bases and J by 5 bases. CDR3 protein: CASRPHLGQGVYGYTF. The CDR3, as DNA: TGTGCCAGCAGACCCCACTTGGGACAGGGAGTTTATGGCTACACCTTC.

This clonotype came up a few times. J is TRBJ1-2 and V is TRBV12-3 or TRBV12-4, with D maybe TRBD1 (6 bases). This CDR3 is 16 amino acids long. Between the trimmed V and J ends, which lost 5 bases and 4 bases, there was a span of 20 bases. The CDR3 DNA reads as TGTGCCAGCAGTCCGGAACCGGGACGGGGGCCCTATGGCTACACCTTC. This gives the protein CASSPEPGRGPYGYTF.

This clonotype was found many times. This chain uses TRBV27 with TRBJ1-1, with 9 bases matching TRBD1. After removal of 2 bases from V and 5 bases from J, the junction contained 18 bases not matched to a gene. The CDR3 extends over 19 amino acids. Germline V gene lookup returns CDR1 MNHEY and CDR2 SMNVEV (reference sequence). The DNA for the CDR3 is TGTGCCAGCAGTTTAAAATCCCACAACAGGGGGCCCTCAAGGACTGAAGCTTTCTTT. This sequence encodes CASSLKSHNRGPSRTEAFF.

The chain carries TRBV18 and TRBJ1-4; D uncertain. The CDR3 is 16 amino acids. Germline-derived CDR1 and CDR2 are KGHSH and LQKENI. The germline V and J ends were trimmed by 4 bases and 4 bases, with 16 bases remaining between them. The CDR3 spells CASSLGVGEYNEKLFF. The CDR3 bases are TGTGCCAGCTCACTAGGAGTCGGGGAGTATAATGAAAAACTGTTTTTT.

The sample holds a few counts of this clonotype. This chain connects TRBV5-6 to TRBJ2-7; D may correspond to TRBD1 or TRBD2 (5 bases each). The CDR3 spans 11 residues. With 2 bases removed from V and 12 bases from J, the gap between germline ends came to 12 bases. Germline lookup yields CDR1 SGHDT and CDR2 YYEEEE. The CDR3 DNA follows: TGTGCCAGCAGCTTTCGGGACCAAAGGTACTTC. Protein product: CASSFRDQRYF.

In this sample, this clonotype turned up many times. The genes are TRBV7-2 and TRBJ2-5; 11 bases fit TRBD2. The CDR3 length is 17 residues. The J segment lost 1 base and the V segment lost 3 bases, leaving 7 bases of the junction unmatched. The germline gives CDR1 SGHTA, CDR2 FQGNSA. Here the CDR3 reads CASSFPGLAGGQETQYF. CDR3 bases: TGTGCCAGCAGCTTCCCTGGGCTAGCGGGGGGCCAAGAGACCCAGTACTTC. Variable domain in full (rest from reference TRBV7-2 and TRBJ2-5): GAGVSQSPSNKVTEKGKDVELRCDPISGHTALYWYRQSLGQGLEFLIYFQGNSAPDKSGLPSDRFSAERTGGSVSTLTIQRTQQEDSAVYLCASSFPGLAGGQETQYFGPGTRLLVL.

The sample holds a few counts of this clonotype. V usage is TRBV18 and J usage is TRBJ2-3; 14 bases align to TRBD2. Germline values: CDR1 KGHSH, CDR2 LQKENI. This CDR3 region has 19 residues. Germline trimming cut 3 bases from V and 3 bases from J; bases unmatched to any gene: 11. CDR3: CASSPDPGLAGEKTDTQYF. In nucleotides, the CDR3 is TGTGCCAGCTCACCGGATCCGGGACTAGCGGGAGAAAAGACAGATACGCAGTATTTT.

V gene TRBV6-2 or TRBV6-3 combines with J gene TRBJ2-7; 12 positions agree with TRBD2. The J call may be wrong; the DNA end is better matched by TRBJ2-1. The CDR3 covers 19 residues. From germline, CDR1 is MNHEY and CDR2 SVGEGT. The CDR3, as DNA: TGTGCCAGCAGTTACTCTTCCCGACCGACTAGCGGGAGTGGTAGTGAGCAGTTCTTC. It is translated as CASSYSSRPTSGSGSEQFF.

This clonotype was seen at least ten times. V gene TRBV3-1 combines with J gene TRBJ2-1; 9 bases match TRBD2. This CDR3 region has 19 residues. Germline V lookup: CDR1 LGHDT, CDR2 YNNKEL (reference sequence). Germline trimming cut 0 bases from V and 7 bases from J; bases unmatched to any gene: 16. The CDR3 reads CASSQEGATDSGRLNEQFF. Written as DNA, the CDR3 is TGTGCCAGCAGCCAAGAGGGAGCGACTGATAGCGGGAGACTTAATGAGCAGTTCTTC.

This chain joins TRBV12-3 or TRBV12-4 and TRBJ1-1, with a tentative D call TRBD1 (5 bases). CDR3 length: 14 amino acids. Trimming cost V 6 bases and J 0 bases, with 11 bases left between them. This chain's CDR3 is CASRTGLLNTEAFF. The CDR3 DNA reads as TGTGCCAGCAGGACGGGACTGTTGAACACTGAAGCTTTCTTT.

This clonotype has more than one count but fewer than ten. This chain uses TRBV9 with TRBJ2-5; D not certain. The DNA end is a closer match to TRBJ2-7, so the J assignment may be wrong. Germline CDR1 reads SGDLS; CDR2 reads YYNGEE. The CDR3 has 14 amino acids. The chain's CDR3 is CASSVLPGGYEQYF. In DNA, the CDR3 is TGTGCCAGCAGCGTACTCCCAGGTGGATACGAGCAGTACTTC.

J is TRBJ1-4 and V is TRBV6-5; D perhaps matches TRBD1 (5 bases). The CDR3 runs 14 residues. V was shortened by 4 bases and J by 7 bases, with 13 bases between the two germline ends. CDR1 and CDR2 from the germline V gene are MNHEY and SVGAGI. For the CDR3, the DNA is TGTGCCAGCAGTTTCGGGACGAGCATTGAAAAACTGTTTTTT. It yields the protein CASSFGTSIEKLFF.

The chain combines TRBV29-1 with TRBJ1-3; D is ambiguous. The CDR3 contains 12 residues. Germline-derived CDR1 and CDR2 are SQVTM and ANQGSEA. The V end was cut by 5 bases, the J end by 0 bases, with 5 bases between. The CDR3 loop reads CSVLRSGNTIYF. The CDR3 coding sequence is TGCAGCGTTCTCCGCTCTGGAAACACCATATATTTT. The full variable domain, its missing parts supplied by reference TRBV29-1 and TRBJ1-3, is SAVISQKPSRDICQRGTSLTIQCQVDSQVTMMFWYRQQPGQSLTLIATANQGSEATYESGFVIDKFPISRPNLTFSTLTVSNMSPEDSSIYLCSVLRSGNTIYFGEGSWLTVV.

This clonotype has a handful of counts. The chain employs TRBV20-1 and TRBJ2-1, with TRBD2 identical over 13 bases. The length of the CDR3 is 14 residues. Trimming at V came to 5 bases and at J to 8 bases, leaving 6 bases not matched to a gene. Germline CDR1 and CDR2: DFQATT and SNEGSKA (reference sequence). For the CDR3, the DNA is TGCAGTGCTGCGACTAGCGGGAGGAACTATGAGCAGTTCTTC. Residues: CSAATSGRNYEQFF.

This clonotype has only a few counts. V and J are TRBV20-1 and TRBJ2-7; 9 bases match TRBD1. The germline gives CDR1 DFQATT, CDR2 SNEGSKA (reference sequence). With V trimmed by 1 base and J by 4 bases, 8 bases remained unmatched. The CDR3 covers 15 residues. CDR3 sequence reads: CSARALGQGLYEQYV. DNA for the CDR3: TGCAGTGCTAGAGCTTTGGGACAGGGTCTTTACGAGCAGTACGTC.

This clonotype was seen only a few times. The rearrangement links TRBV6-5 to TRBJ1-2; TRBD1 is a possible D gene (5 bases). The CDR3 runs to 14 residues. The germline V and J ends were trimmed by 7 bases and 8 bases, with 20 bases remaining between them. The germline V gene encodes CDR1 MNHEY and CDR2 SVGAGI. The CDR3 loop is CASNNGRGLGGYTF. In nucleotides, the CDR3 is TGTGCCAGCAACAACGGGAGGGGATTGGGGGGCTACACCTTC.

This clonotype came up a few times. V and J are TRBV20-1 and TRBJ1-1; no reliable D call. V was trimmed by 5 bases and J by 2 bases, leaving 9 bases between them. In germline, CDR1 is DFQATT, CDR2 SNEGSKA (reference sequence). The length of the CDR3 is 12 residues. The CDR3 sequence is CSAGPTNTEAFF. CDR3 nucleotides: TGCAGTGCTGGACCGACTAACACTGAAGCTTTCTTT.

The chain employs TRBV28 and TRBJ1-4; D is ambiguous. V lost 2 bases to trimming and J lost 10 bases, with 8 bases between them. The CDR3 runs to 12 residues. The germline V gene encodes CDR1 MDHEN and CDR2 SYDVKM. In DNA, the CDR3 is TGTGCCAGCAGTTTAACTCCCGGAAAACTGTTTTTT. Protein sequence: CASSLTPGKLFF.

The chain recombines TRBV2 with TRBJ2-5; 9 bases are a match to TRBD2. V shed 5 bases, J shed 4 bases, and the junction held 11 bases outside the gene matches. The germline V gene has CDR1 SNHLY and CDR2 FYNNEI. The CDR3 runs 16 residues. CDR3 sequence reads: CASSIPGLATPETQYF. CDR3 in DNA: TGTGCCAGCAGTATCCCGGGACTAGCTACCCCAGAGACCCAGTACTTC. Looking up the rest from reference TRBV2 and TRBJ2-5 gives the full variable domain: EPEVTQTPSHQVTQMGQEVILRCVPISNHLYFYWYRQILGQKVEFLVSFYNNEISEKSEIFDDQFSVERPDGSNFTLKIRSTKLEDSAMYFCASSIPGLATPETQYFGPGTRLLVL.

This clonotype was seen a handful of times. This chain uses TRBV29-1 with TRBJ2-1, with D uncertain. The CDR3 totals 14 residues. Germline V CDR1 and CDR2: SQVTM, ANQGSEA. V dropped 2 bases and J dropped 7 bases, with 15 bases sitting between them. CDR3: CSVELLNVGNEQFF. The CDR3 coding sequence is TGCAGCGTTGAACTACTTAACGTCGGGAATGAGCAGTTCTTC.

This clonotype was seen a few times. V gene TRBV4-1 combines with J gene TRBJ1-1; the D is unclear. Germline CDR1 and CDR2: MGHRA and YSYEKL. Trimming cost V 5 bases and J 1 base, with 11 bases left between them. This CDR3 is built from 14 residues. In DNA form, the CDR3 reads TGCGCCAGCAGCACGGAAGGTGGGAACACTGAAGCTTTCTTT. Amino acid sequence: CASSTEGGNTEAFF.

This clonotype was picked up one time. This rearrangement joins TRBV27 to TRBJ2-5; D is undetermined. TRBJ2-1 matches the DNA end more closely, so the J call is doubtful. CDR1 is MNHEY, CDR2 SMNVEV, per germline (reference sequence). There are 12 residues in the CDR3. The CDR3 is CASSYRRSEQFF. The CDR3 nucleotides read TGTGCCAGCAGTTACCGGAGATCCGAGCAGTTCTTC.

The J gene is TRBJ1-3, the V gene TRBV28; D uncertain. CDR1 is MDHEN and CDR2 is SYDVKM in the germline V gene. The CDR3 loop spans 14 amino acids. V was shortened by 2 bases and J by 7 bases, with 12 bases between the two germline ends. CDR3 residues: CASSLVMAENTIYF. The CDR3 nucleotides read TGTGCCAGCAGTTTAGTGATGGCCGAGAACACCATATATTTT.